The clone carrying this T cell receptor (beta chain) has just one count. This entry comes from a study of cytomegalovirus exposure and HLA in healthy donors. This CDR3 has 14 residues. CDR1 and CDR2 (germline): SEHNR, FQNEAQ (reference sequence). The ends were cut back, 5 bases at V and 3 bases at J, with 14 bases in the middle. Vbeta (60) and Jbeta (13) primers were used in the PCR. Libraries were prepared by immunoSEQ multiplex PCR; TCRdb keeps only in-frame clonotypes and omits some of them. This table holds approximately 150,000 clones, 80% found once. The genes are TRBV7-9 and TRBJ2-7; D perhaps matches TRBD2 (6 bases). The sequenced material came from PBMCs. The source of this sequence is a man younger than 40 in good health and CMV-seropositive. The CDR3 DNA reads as TGTGCCAGCAGCCCGAGGCAGGGAGGCTACGAGCAGTACTTC. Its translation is CASSPRQGGYEQYF.